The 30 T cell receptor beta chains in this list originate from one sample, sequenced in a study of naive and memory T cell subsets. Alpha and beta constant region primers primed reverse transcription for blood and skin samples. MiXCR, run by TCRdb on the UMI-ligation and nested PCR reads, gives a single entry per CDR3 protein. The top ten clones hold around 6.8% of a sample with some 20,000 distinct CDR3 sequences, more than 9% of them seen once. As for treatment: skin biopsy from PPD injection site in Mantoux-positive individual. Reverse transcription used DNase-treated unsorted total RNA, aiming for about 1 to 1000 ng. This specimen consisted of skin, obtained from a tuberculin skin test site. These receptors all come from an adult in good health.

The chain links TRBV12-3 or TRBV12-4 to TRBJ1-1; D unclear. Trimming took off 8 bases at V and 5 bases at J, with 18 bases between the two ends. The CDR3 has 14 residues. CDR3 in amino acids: CASLPVGLLTEAFF. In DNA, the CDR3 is TGTGCCAGCCTCCCTGTTGGGTTATTGACTGAAGCTTTCTTT.

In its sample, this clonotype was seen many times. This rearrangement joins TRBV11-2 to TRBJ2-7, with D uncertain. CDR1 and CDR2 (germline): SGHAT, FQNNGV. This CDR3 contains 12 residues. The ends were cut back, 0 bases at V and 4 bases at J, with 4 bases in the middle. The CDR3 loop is CASSLERYEQYF. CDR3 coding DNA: TGTGCCAGCAGCTTAGAGCGGTACGAGCAGTACTTC.

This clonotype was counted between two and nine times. DNA for the CDR3: TGCGCCAGCAGCCAAGATCTGACCCGAGGCTCCTACAATGAGCAGTTCTTC. The encoded protein is CASSQDLTRGSYNEQFF. The chain uses TRBV4-1 and TRBJ2-1, with D unclear. V shed 0 bases and J shed 0 bases, with 12 bases lying between them. CDR1 is MGHRA, CDR2 YSYEKL, per germline. This CDR3 has 17 amino acids.

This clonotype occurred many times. Here the CDR3 reads CSASGPNTGELFF. The CDR3 DNA reads as TGCAGCGCTAGCGGACCGAACACCGGGGAGCTGTTTTTT. V and J are TRBV29-1 and TRBJ2-2; 7 positions agree with TRBD2. Per the germline V gene, CDR1 is SQVTM and CDR2 is ANQGSEA. The CDR3 consists of 13 residues. V lost 7 bases to trimming and J lost 0 bases; unmatched junction nucleotides: 2.

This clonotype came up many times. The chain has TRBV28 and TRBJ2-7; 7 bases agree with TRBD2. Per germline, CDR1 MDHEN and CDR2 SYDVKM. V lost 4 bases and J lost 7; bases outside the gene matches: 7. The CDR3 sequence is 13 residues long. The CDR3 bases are TGTGCCAGCAGTTACGGGAGGCCCGGGGAGCAGTACTTC. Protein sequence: CASSYGRPGEQYF.

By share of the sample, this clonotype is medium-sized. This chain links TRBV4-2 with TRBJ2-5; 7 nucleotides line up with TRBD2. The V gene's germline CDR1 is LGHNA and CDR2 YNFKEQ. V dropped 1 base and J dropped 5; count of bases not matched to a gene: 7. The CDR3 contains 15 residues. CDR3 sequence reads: CASSQGSGTGETQYF. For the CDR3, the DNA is TGTGCCAGCAGCCAAGGAAGCGGGACGGGGGAGACCCAGTACTTC.

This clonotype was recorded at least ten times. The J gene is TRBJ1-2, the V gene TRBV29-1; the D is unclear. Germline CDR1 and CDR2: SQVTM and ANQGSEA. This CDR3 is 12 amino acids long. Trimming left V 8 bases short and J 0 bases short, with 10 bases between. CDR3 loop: CSTGGANYGYTF. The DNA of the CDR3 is TGCAGCACTGGAGGAGCTAACTATGGCTACACCTTC.

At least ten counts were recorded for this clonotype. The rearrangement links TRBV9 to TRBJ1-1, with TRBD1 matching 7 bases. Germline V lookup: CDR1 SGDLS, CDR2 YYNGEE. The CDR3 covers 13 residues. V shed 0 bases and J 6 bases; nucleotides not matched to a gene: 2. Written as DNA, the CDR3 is TGTGCCAGCAGCGTAGTTGACAGGGCTGAAGCTTTCTTT. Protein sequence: CASSVVDRAEAFF.

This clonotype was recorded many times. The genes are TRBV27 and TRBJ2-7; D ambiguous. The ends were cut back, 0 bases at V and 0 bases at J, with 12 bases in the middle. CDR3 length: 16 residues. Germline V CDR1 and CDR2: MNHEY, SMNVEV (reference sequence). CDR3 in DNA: TGTGCCAGCAGTTTATCTTACGGTAGAATCTCCTACGAGCAGTACTTC. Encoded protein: CASSLSYGRISYEQYF.

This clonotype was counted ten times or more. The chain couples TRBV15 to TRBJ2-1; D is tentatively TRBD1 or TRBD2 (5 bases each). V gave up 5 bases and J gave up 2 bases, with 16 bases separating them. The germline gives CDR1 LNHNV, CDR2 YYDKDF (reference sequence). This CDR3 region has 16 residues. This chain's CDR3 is CATSGQSGEPYNEQFF. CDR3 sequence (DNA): TGTGCCACCAGCGGACAAAGCGGAGAACCCTACAATGAGCAGTTCTTC.

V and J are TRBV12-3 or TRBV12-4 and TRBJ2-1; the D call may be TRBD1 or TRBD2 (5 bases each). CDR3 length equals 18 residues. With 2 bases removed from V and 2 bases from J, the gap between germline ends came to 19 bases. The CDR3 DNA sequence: TGTGCCAGCAGTTTACCGCGCTCGGGGCGCGGCCCCTACAATGAGCAGTTCTTC. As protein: CASSLPRSGRGPYNEQFF.

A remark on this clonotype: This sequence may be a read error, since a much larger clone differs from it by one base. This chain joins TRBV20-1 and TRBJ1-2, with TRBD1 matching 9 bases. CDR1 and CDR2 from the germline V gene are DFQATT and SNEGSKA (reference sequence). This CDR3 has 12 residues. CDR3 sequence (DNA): TGCAGTGCGAGGACAGGGGCGCTTGGCGACACCTTC. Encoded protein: CSARTGALGDTF.

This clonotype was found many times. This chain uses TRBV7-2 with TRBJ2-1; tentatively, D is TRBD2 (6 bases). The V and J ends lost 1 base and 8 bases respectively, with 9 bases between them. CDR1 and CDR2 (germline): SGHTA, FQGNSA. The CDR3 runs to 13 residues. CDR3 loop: CASSLVRRDEQFF. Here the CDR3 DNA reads TGTGCCAGCAGCTTAGTCAGGAGGGATGAGCAGTTCTTC. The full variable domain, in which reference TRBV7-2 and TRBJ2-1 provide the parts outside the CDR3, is GAGVSQSPSNKVTEKGKDVELRCDPISGHTALYWYRQSLGQGLEFLIYFQGNSAPDKSGLPSDRFSAERTGGSVSTLTIQRTQQEDSAVYLCASSLVRRDEQFFGPGTRLTVL.

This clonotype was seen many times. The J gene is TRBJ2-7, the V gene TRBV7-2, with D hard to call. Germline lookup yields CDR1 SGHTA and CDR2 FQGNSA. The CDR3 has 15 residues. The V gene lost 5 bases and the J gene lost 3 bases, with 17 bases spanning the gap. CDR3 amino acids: CASSLPWKGVYEQYF. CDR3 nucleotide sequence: TGTGCCAGCAGCCTCCCCTGGAAGGGCGTCTACGAGCAGTACTTC.

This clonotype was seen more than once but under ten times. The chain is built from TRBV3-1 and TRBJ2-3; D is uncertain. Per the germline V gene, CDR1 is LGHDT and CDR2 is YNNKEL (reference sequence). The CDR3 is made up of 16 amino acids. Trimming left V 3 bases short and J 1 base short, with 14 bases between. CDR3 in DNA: TGTGCCAGCAGCCACCTTAGCTCACCTGGCACAGATACGCAGTATTTT. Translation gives CASSHLSSPGTDTQYF.

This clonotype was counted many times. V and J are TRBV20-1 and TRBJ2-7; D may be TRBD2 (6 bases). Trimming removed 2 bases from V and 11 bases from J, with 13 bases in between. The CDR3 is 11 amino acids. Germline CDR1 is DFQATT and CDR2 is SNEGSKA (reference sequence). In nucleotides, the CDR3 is TGCAGTGCTAGATGGCGGGAACCCGAGTACTTC. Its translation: CSARWREPEYF.

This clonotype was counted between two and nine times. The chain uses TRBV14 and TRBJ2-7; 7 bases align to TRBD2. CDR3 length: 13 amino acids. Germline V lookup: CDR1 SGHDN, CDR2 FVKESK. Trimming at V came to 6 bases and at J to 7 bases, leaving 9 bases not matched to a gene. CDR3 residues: CASRAGAGREQYF. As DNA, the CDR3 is TGTGCCAGCAGGGCCGGGGCCGGGAGGGAGCAGTACTTC.

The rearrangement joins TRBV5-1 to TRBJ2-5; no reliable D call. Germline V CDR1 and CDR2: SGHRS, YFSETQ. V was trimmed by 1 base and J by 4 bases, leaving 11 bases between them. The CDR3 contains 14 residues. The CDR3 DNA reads TGCGCCAGCAGCTTGAACCCAGCGTCAGAGACCCAGTACTTC. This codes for CASSLNPASETQYF.

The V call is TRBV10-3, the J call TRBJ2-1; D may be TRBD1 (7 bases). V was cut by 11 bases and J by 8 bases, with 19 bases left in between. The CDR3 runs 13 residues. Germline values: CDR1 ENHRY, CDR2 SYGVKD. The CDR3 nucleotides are TGTGCCGTAAAGACAGGGACTCGCCATGAGCAGTTCTTC. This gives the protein CAVKTGTRHEQFF.

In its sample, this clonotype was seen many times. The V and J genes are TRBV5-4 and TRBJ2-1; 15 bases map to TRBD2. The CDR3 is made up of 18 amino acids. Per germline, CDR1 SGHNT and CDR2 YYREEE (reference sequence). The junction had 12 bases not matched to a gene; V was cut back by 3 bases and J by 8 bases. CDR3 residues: CASSWARTSGGAGDEQFF. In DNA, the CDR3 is TGTGCCAGCAGCTGGGCCCGGACTAGCGGGGGGGCCGGAGATGAGCAGTTCTTC.

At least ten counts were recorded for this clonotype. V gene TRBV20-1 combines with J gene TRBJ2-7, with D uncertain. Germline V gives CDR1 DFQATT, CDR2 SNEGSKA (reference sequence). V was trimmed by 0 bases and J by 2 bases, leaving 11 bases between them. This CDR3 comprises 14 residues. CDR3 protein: CSARDSGIPYEQYF. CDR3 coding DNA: TGCAGTGCTAGAGATAGTGGGATTCCCTACGAGCAGTACTTC.

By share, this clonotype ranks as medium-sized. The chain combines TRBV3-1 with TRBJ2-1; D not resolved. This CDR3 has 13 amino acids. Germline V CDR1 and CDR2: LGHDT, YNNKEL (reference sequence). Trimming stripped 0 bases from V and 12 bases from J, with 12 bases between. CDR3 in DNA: TGTGCCAGCAGCCAAGATCAGTCGACACCGCAGTTCTTC. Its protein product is CASSQDQSTPQFF.

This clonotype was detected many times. CDR3 residues: CASSRGPNSPLHF. The CDR3 coding sequence is TGTGCCAGCAGCCGGGGGCCCAATTCACCCCTCCACTTT. The chain is built from TRBV9 and TRBJ1-6; D possibly corresponds to TRBD1 (6 bases). The length of the CDR3 is 13 residues. CDR1 and CDR2 (germline): SGDLS, YYNGEE. The V end lost 4 bases, the J end lost 7 bases, and 9 bases lay between the germline ends.

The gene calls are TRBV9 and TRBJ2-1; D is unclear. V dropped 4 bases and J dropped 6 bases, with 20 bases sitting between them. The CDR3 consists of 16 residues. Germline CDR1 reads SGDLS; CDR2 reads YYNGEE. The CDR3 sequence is CASSNPATTTLNEQFF. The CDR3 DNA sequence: TGTGCCAGCAGCAATCCTGCGACGACGACACTCAATGAGCAGTTCTTC.

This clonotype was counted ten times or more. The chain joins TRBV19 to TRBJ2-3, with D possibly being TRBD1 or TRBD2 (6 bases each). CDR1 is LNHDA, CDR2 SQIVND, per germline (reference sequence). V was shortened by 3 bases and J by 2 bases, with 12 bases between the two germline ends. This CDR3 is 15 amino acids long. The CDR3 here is CASSIGGGITDTQYF. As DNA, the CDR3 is TGTGCCAGTAGTATTGGGGGCGGGATCACAGATACGCAGTATTTT.

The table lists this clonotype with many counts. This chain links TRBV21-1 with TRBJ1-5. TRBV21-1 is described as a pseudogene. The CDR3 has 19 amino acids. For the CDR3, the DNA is TGTGCCAGCAGCAAAGAGGGCCTCTGTAAAGTAGGGATGGATCAGCCCCAGCATTTT. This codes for CASSKEGLCKVGMDQPQHF.

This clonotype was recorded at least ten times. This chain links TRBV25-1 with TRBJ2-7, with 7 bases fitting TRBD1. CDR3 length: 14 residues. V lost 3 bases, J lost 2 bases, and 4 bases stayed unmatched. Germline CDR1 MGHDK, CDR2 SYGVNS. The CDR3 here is CASSEAGGPYEQYF. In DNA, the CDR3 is TGTGCCAGCAGTGAGGCAGGGGGTCCCTACGAGCAGTACTTC.

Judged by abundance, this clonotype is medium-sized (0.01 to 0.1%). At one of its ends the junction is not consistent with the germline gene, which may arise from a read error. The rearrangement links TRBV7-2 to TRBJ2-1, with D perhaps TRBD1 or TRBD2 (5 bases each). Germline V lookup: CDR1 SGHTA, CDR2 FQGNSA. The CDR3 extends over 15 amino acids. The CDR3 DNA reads TGTGCCAGCAGCTTAGTGGGGCTAGCCTACGATGAGCAGTTCTTC. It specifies CASSLVGLAYDEQFF.

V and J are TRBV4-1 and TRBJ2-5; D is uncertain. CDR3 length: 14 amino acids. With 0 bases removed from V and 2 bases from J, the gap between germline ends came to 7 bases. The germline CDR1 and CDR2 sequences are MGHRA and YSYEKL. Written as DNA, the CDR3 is TGCGCCAGCAGCCAAGAGGACGGGCAAGAGACCCAGTACTTC. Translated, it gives CASSQEDGQETQYF.

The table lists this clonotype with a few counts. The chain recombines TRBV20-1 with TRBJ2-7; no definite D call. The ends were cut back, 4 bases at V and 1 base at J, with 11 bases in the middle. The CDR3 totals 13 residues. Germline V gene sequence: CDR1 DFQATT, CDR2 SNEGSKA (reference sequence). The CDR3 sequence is CSAMGEGSYEQYF. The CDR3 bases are TGCAGTGCTATGGGTGAAGGGTCCTACGAGCAGTACTTC.